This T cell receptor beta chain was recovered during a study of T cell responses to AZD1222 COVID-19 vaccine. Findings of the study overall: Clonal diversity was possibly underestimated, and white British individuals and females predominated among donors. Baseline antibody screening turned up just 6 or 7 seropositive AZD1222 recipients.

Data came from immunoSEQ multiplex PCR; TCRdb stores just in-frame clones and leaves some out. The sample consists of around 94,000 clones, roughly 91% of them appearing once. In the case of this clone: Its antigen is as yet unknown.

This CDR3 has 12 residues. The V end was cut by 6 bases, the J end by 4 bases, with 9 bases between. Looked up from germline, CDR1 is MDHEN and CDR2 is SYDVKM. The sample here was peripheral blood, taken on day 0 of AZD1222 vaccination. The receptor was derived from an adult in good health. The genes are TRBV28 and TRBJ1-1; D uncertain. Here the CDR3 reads CASRLNPTEAFF. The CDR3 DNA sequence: TGTGCCAGCAGGCTTAATCCCACTGAAGCTTTCTTT.